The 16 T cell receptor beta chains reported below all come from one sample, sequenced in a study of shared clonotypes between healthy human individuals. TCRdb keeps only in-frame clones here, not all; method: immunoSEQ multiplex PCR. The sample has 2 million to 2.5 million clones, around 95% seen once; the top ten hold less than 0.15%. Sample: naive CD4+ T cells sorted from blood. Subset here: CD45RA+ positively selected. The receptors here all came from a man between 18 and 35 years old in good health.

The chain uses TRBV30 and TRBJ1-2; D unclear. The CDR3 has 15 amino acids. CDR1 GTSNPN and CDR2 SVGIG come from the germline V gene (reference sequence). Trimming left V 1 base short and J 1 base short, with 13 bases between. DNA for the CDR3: TGTGCCTGGAGTGCGCGGCAGGCGGGTAACTATGGCTACACCTTC. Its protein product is CAWSARQAGNYGYTF.

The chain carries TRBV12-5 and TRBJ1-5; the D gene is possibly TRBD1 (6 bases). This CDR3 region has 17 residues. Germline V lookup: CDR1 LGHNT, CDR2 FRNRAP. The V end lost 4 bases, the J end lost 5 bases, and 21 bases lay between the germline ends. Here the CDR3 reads CASGSPLGPPGDQPQHF. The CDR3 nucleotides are TGTGCTAGTGGTTCGCCCCTGGGGCCCCCAGGGGATCAGCCCCAGCATTTT. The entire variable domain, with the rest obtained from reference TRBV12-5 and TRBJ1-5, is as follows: DARVTQTPRHKVTEMGQEVTMRCQPILGHNTVFWYRQTMMQGLELLAYFRNRAPLDDSGMPKDRFSAEMPDATLATLKIQPSEPRDSAVYFCASGSPLGPPGDQPQHFGDGTRLSIL.

This CDR3 is CSVETGESYEQYF. CDR3 coding DNA: TGCAGCGTTGAAACCGGGGAGTCCTACGAGCAGTACTTC. The rearrangement joins TRBV29-1 to TRBJ2-7; a weak D match, TRBD2 (5 bases). Between the trimmed V and J ends, which lost 2 bases and 1 base, there was a span of 9 bases. The CDR3 totals 13 residues. Germline assignment: CDR1 SQVTM and CDR2 ANQGSEA.

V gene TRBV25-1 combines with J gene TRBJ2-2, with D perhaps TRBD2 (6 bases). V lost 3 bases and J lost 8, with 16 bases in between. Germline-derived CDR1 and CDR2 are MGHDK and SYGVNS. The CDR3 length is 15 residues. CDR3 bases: TGTGCCAGCAGTGAGGCGGGACTGGGGTTAGGGGAGCTGTTTTTT. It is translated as CASSEAGLGLGELFF.

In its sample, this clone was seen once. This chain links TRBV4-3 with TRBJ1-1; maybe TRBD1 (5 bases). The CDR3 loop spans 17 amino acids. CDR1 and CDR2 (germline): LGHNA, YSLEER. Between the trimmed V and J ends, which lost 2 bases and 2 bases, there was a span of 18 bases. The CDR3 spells CASSQLGVLGTNTEAFF. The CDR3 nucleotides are TGCGCCAGCAGCCAATTAGGGGTTCTCGGAACCAACACTGAAGCTTTCTTT.

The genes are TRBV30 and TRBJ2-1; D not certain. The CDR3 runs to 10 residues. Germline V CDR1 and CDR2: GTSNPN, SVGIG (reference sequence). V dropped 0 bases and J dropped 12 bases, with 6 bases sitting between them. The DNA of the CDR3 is TGTGCCTGGAGTGTTGATTTGCAGTTCTTC. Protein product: CAWSVDLQFF.

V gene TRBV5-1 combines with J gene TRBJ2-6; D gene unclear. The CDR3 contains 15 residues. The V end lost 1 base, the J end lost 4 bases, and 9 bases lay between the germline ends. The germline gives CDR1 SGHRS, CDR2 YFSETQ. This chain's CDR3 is CASSLYTNGANVLTF. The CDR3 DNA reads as TGCGCCAGCAGCTTGTACACAAACGGGGCCAACGTCCTGACTTTC.

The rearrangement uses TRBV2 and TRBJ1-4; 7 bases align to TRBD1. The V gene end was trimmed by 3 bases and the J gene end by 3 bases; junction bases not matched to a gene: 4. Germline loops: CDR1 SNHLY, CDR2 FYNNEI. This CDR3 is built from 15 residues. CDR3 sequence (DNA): TGTGCCAGCAGTGAGCAGGGGGTTGCTAATGAAAAACTGTTTTTT. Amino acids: CASSEQGVANEKLFF. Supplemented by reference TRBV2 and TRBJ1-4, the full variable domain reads EPEVTQTPSHQVTQMGQEVILRCVPISNHLYFYWYRQILGQKVEFLVSFYNNEISEKSEIFDDQFSVERPDGSNFTLKIRSTKLEDSAMYFCASSEQGVANEKLFFGSGTQLSVL.

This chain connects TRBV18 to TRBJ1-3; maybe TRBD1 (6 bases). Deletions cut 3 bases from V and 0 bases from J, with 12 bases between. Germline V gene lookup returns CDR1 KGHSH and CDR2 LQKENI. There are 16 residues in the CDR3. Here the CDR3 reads CASSPTDRLSGNTIYF. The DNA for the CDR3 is TGTGCCAGCTCACCTACTGACAGGCTCTCTGGAAACACCATATATTTT.

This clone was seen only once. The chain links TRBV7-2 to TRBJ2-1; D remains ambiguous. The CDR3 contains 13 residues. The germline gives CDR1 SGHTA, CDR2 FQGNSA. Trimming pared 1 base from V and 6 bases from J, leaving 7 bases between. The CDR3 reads CASSLETSNEQFF. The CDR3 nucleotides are TGTGCCAGCAGCTTAGAGACGTCCAATGAGCAGTTCTTC.

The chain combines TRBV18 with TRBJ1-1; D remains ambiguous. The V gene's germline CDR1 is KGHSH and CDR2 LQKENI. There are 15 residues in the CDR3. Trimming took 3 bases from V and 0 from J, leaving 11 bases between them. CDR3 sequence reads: CASSPVQIMNTEAFF. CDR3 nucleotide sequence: TGTGCCAGCTCACCGGTTCAGATTATGAACACTGAAGCTTTCTTT.

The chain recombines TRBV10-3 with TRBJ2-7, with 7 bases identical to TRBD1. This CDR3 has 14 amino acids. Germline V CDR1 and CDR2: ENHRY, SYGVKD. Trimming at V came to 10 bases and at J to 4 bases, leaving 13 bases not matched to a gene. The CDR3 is CASKTGLASYEQYF. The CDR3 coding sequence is TGTGCCAGCAAGACAGGGCTGGCCAGTTACGAGCAGTACTTC.

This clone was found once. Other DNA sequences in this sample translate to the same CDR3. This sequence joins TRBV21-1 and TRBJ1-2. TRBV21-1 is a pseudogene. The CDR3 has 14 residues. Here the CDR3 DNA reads TGTGCCAGCAGCAAAGGACGGGGGAACTATGGCTACACCTTC. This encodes CASSKGRGNYGYTF.

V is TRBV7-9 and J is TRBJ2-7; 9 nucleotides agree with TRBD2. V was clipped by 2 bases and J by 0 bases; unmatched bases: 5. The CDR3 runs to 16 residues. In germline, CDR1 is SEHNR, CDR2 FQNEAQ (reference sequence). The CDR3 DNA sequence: TGTGCCAGCAGCTTAAGGCTAGCGGGACCCTCCTACGAGCAGTACTTC. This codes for CASSLRLAGPSYEQYF.

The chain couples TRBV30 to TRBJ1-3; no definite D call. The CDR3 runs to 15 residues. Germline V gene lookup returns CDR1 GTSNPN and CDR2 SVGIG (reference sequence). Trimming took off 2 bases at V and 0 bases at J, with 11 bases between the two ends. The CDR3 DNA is TGTGCCTGGAGTCCCTCCCGTATCTCTGGAAACACCATATATTTT. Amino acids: CAWSPSRISGNTIYF. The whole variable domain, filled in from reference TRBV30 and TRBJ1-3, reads SQTIHQWPATLVQPVGSPLSLECTVEGTSNPNLYWYRQAAGRGLQLLFYSVGIGQISSEVPQNLSASRPQDRQFILSSKKLLLSDSGFYLCAWSPSRISGNTIYFGEGSWLTVV.

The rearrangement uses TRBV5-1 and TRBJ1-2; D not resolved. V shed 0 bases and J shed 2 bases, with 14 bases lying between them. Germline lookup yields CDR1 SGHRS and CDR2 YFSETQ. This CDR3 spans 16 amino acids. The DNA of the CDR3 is TGCGCCAGCAGCTTGGGCCTAACAACAGCCAACTATGGCTACACCTTC. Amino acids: CASSLGLTTANYGYTF. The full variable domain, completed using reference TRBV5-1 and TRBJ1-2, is KAGVTQTPRYLIKTRGQQVTLSCSPISGHRSVSWYQQTPGQGLQFLFEYFSETQRNKGNFPGRFSGRQFSNSRSEMNVSTLELGDSALYLCASSLGLTTANYGYTFGSGTRLTVV.